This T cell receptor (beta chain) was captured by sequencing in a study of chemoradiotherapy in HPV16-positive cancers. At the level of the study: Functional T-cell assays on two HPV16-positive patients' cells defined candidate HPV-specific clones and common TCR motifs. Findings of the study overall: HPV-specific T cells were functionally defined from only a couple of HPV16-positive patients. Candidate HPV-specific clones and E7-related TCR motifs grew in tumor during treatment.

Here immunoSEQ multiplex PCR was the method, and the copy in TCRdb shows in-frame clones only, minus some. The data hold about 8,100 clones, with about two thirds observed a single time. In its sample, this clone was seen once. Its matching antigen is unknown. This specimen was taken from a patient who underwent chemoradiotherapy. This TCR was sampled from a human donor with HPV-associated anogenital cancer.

CDR3 residues: CASSRVRGRTNTGELFF. The CDR3 DNA reads as TGTGCCAGCAGCAGGGTGAGGGGGCGAACCAACACCGGGGAGCTGTTTTTT. This chain joins TRBV21-1 and TRBJ2-2; TRBD1 is the table's D call and was not checked against the DNA. TRBV21-1 is tagged as a pseudogene. The CDR3 runs to 17 residues.